The rows below give T cell receptor beta chains drawn from one sample of a study of blood T cell repertoires in COVID-19. Here immunoSEQ multiplex PCR was the method, and the copy in TCRdb shows in-frame clones only, minus some. Counted here are about 110,000 clones, around 81% occurring once; the ten biggest clones make up almost 4.5%. Sequences were obtained from peripheral blood. Every receptor here comes from a human donor in a cohort sampled during active or convalescent COVID-19. The CDR3 runs from the conserved cysteine through the conserved F or W. The D gene is left open where the match is weak. Size is stated for part of the rows, as once, few or many counts, or as a class when the clone is expanded.

TGCGCCAGCAGCTGGCGCCAGGGCCTCTCCTACGAGCAGTACTTC CASSWRQGLSYEQYF TRBV5-1 NA TRBJ2-7 NA
TGTGCCAGCATCAGTACGACGACAGGGAACTATGGCTACACCTTC CASISTTTGNYGYTF TRBV6-5 NA TRBJ1-2 TRBD1
TGTGCCAGCAGCTTTCTCTCACAGGGTCGGGATTCACCCCTCCACTTT CASSFLSQGRDSPLHF TRBV11-2 few TRBJ1-6 NA
TGTGCCAGTAGGGCCGGTGGCGGGGTAACCGGGGAGCTGTTTTTT CASRAGGGVTGELFF TRBV19 NA TRBJ2-2 NA
TGTGCCAGCAGCTTAGCGGGGGGTTACCTCTACGAGCAGTACTTC CASSLAGGYLYEQYF TRBV7-9 NA TRBJ2-7 NA
TGTGCCAGCAGCCTGCGTAGGGGCACTGAAGCTTTCTTT CASSLRRGTEAFF TRBV12-3/TRBV12-4 NA TRBJ1-1 NA
TGTGCCAGCTCACCAACGCCCCGGGACAGGGAGTACAATGAGCAGTTCTTC CASSPTPRDREYNEQFF TRBV18 NA TRBJ2-1 TRBD1
TGTGCCAGCAGCTTAGCGTCCGCTCAGGGTGAAGCTTTCTTT CASSLASAQGEAFF TRBV7-2 NA TRBJ1-1 NA
TGCGCCAGCAGCTTGCGCGGGGCCGGCAATGAGCAGTTCTTC CASSLRGAGNEQFF TRBV5-1 NA TRBJ2-1 NA
TGTGCCAGCAGCTTTGGAGGGTCCAGGGGGGAGCAGTTCTTC CASSFGGSRGEQFF TRBV11-2 NA TRBJ2-1 NA
TGTGCCACCATGACAGGGCGCACCGGGGAGCTGTTTTTT CATMTGRTGELFF TRBV19 NA TRBJ2-2 TRBD1
TGTGCCAGCAGCTTAAAAGAAGCGGGTAACACTGAAGCTTTCTTT CASSLKEAGNTEAFF TRBV7-2 NA TRBJ1-1 NA
TGTGCCTGGGGCGTGGGGGCCGGACTAGCGGGCTACGAGCAGTACTTC CAWGVGAGLAGYEQYF TRBV30 NA TRBJ2-7 TRBD2
TGTGCCAGCAGTTGGACTTGGAACACTGAAGCTTTCTTT CASSWTWNTEAFF TRBV27 few TRBJ1-1 NA
TGTGCCAGCAGCTTAGTCCCCCAGGGGGTGCAAGCTTTCTTT CASSLVPQGVQAFF TRBV7-8 NA TRBJ1-1 TRBD1
TGTGCCAGCAGCTTAGGAGGGAGGCAGTTCGAGGGGCCCAAAAACATTCAGTACTTC CASSLGGRQFEGPKNIQYF TRBV7-8 once TRBJ2-4 NA
TGTGCCACCAGTGTGGTTCGGCAAGAGACCCAGTACTTC CATSVVRQETQYF TRBV24-1 NA TRBJ2-5 NA
TGTGCCACCAGCACCAGCGGCGGCACCATATATTTT CATSTSGGTIYF TRBV15 once TRBJ1-3 NA
TGTGCCAGTAGGAGCAGGGGGAACACTGAAGCTTTCTTT CASRSRGNTEAFF TRBV19 NA TRBJ1-1 NA
TGTGCCAGTAGATCGGGGGGACTAGCGGCCGGGGATGAGCAGTTCTTC CASRSGGLAAGDEQFF TRBV19 NA TRBJ2-1 TRBD2
TGTGCCAGCAGCTTAGGGACTAGCGGGGTCGAGCAGTACTTC CASSLGTSGVEQYF TRBV7-6 many TRBJ2-7 TRBD2
TGCGCCAGCAGCTACTTGGGGGACAGCAACTCTGGAAACACCATATATTTT CASSYLGDSNSGNTIYF TRBV4-3 few TRBJ1-3 TRBD1
TGTGCCAGCAGCTTACGAGGGCTGCTGTACGAGCAGTACTTC CASSLRGLLYEQYF TRBV7-8 NA TRBJ2-7 NA
TGCAGCGTGGACACAAACAGTAGAGGACAGGGGAATAGCAATCAGCCCCAGCATTTT CSVDTNSRGQGNSNQPQHF TRBV29-1 few TRBJ1-5 TRBD1
TGTGCCAGTTCTGCAGGGGGCTCTGGAAACACCATATATTTT CASSAGGSGNTIYF TRBV6-6 NA TRBJ1-3 TRBD1
TGCGCCAGCAGCTTGCCGGGACAGGGGGCTGGCTACACCTTC CASSLPGQGAGYTF TRBV5-1 NA TRBJ1-2 TRBD1
TGTGCCAGCAGTTTAGGGGACAGGGGTGAAGCTTTCTTT CASSLGDRGEAFF TRBV27 NA TRBJ1-1 TRBD1
TGCAGCGTTGAATGGCAGGGAGGTCAGGTGGGCTACACCTTC CSVEWQGGQVGYTF TRBV29-1 once TRBJ1-2 NA
TGTGCCAGCAGCTCGGGACTAGCGGGAGCCGGGGAGCTGTTTTTT CASSSGLAGAGELFF TRBV7-2 few TRBJ2-2 TRBD2
TGTGCCAGCAGGGACAGTTTGGCGAACACTGAAGCTTTCTTT CASRDSLANTEAFF TRBV7-9 NA TRBJ1-1 NA
TGTGCCAGTAGGGATACAGGGGATCGGAGCAATCAGCCCCAGCATTTT CASRDTGDRSNQPQHF TRBV19 NA TRBJ1-5 TRBD1
TGTGCCAGCAACTCGGACAGGGCTGGAAAACTGTTTTTT CASNSDRAGKLFF TRBV6-6 NA TRBJ1-4 TRBD1
TGCGCCAGCAGTAGGGGCGCGACTGGGAATGAGCAGTTCTTC CASSRGATGNEQFF TRBV5-1 few TRBJ2-1 NA
TGTGCCAGCAGTTTATCCGTCGGAGTGACTAACTATGGCTACACCTTC CASSLSVGVTNYGYTF TRBV27 many TRBJ1-2 NA
TGTGCCAGCAGCTTAAGGACTAGCGGGCTCCACGAGCAGTACTTC CASSLRTSGLHEQYF TRBV7-2 NA TRBJ2-7 TRBD2
TGTGCCAGCAGCCAGGGGGACCGAAACACCATATATTTT CASSQGDRNTIYF TRBV11-2 few TRBJ1-3 TRBD1
TGTGCCAGCAGCCGCGGGTCTAGCGGTTACGAGCAGTACTTC CASSRGSSGYEQYF TRBV3-1/TRBV3-2 few TRBJ2-7 TRBD2
TGTGCCATCAGTACGGGACAGCGTTTTTTTGAGCAGTTCTTC CAISTGQRFFEQFF TRBV10-3 NA TRBJ2-1 TRBD1
TGTGCCAGCAGCTTATCGGGGAGCACAGATACGCAGTATTTT CASSLSGSTDTQYF TRBV7-9 NA TRBJ2-3 NA
TGTGCCAGCAGCTTGGTGGCAGCCCCTAGCGGGGAGCTGTTTTTT CASSLVAAPSGELFF TRBV5-6 NA TRBJ2-2 NA
TGTGCCAGCAGCTTAGTTAGGTCTAGCGGGCACAATGAGCAGTTCTTC CASSLVRSSGHNEQFF TRBV7-2 few TRBJ2-1 TRBD2
TGTGCCAGCAGCTTAGGCCCTACAGGGGGACAAGAGACCCAGTACTTC CASSLGPTGGQETQYF TRBV7-2 NA TRBJ2-5 TRBD1
TGTGCCAGCAGTTTCGGGGACAGGGCTGAAAAACTGTTTTTT CASSFGDRAEKLFF TRBV28 NA TRBJ1-4 TRBD1
TGTGCCAGCAGTTACTCGGAACTAGCGGGGCTGGACTCCTACAATGAGCAGTTCTTC CASSYSELAGLDSYNEQFF TRBV6-2/TRBV6-3 NA TRBJ2-1 TRBD2
TGTGCCACCAGTGGGGCCTTCTCCTACAATGAGCAGTTCTTC CATSGAFSYNEQFF TRBV15 NA TRBJ2-1 NA
TGTGCCAGCTCACCACTTTTCGGGACAGGGGATGTCTACGAGCAGTACTTC CASSPLFGTGDVYEQYF TRBV18 NA TRBJ2-7 TRBD1
TGTGCCAGCAGTTCGGACAGAGGGAACACCGGGGAGCTGTTTTTT CASSSDRGNTGELFF TRBV6-5 NA TRBJ2-2 NA
TGTGCCATCCCCCGGGACAGGGCCCTGAAGACCGGGGAGCTGTTTTTT CAIPRDRALKTGELFF TRBV10-3 NA TRBJ2-2 TRBD1
TGTGCCAGCAGACGCATGAGCGGGGCTAAGTACAATGAGCAGTTCTTC CASRRMSGAKYNEQFF TRBV5-6 NA TRBJ2-1 TRBD2
TGTGCCGTGACGGGTACCTACGAGCAGTACTTC CAVTGTYEQYF TRBV28 NA TRBJ2-7 NA